This record looks at one T cell receptor (beta chain) sequence and its context. Its specificity is not known. Clones were sequenced by immunoSEQ multiplex PCR, and TCRdb holds only the in-frame ones, with some missing. The sample contains about 2 million clones, 90% to 95% of which appear only once. The sample comes from a study of shared clonotypes between healthy human individuals. General study findings and limits: Genetic and exposure-history diversity was limited by the small donor number.

CDR1 and CDR2 from the germline V gene are SGHTA and FQGNSA. V lost 6 bases to trimming and J lost 3 bases, with 15 bases between them. The CDR3 extends over 14 amino acids. The sequence was obtained from a young man in good health. The chain carries TRBV7-2 and TRBJ2-7, with D tentatively TRBD1 (6 bases). Source material: naive CD4+ T cells sorted from blood. Subset described: CD45RA+ positively selected. The CDR3 is CASRPDRTSYEQYF. CDR3 sequence (DNA): TGTGCCAGCAGGCCCGACAGGACCAGCTACGAGCAGTACTTC.